This T cell receptor beta chain was profiled in a study of long-term antiretroviral therapy in people with HIV. At the survey level, the v3.0 immunoSEQ assay was run. The protocol was immunoSEQ multiplex PCR, while the TCRdb copy is restricted to in-frame clones and leaves out a portion. The sample has over 35,000 clones, about 95% seen once. Regarding the study as a whole: ART-treated samples gained diversity yet remained below transplant donor controls.

This clone was picked up one time. The antigen remains unidentified. CDR3 length: 11 amino acids. Germline V CDR1 and CDR2: SGHRS, YFSETQ. The V end lost 0 bases, the J end lost 10 bases, and 6 bases lay between the germline ends. Each specimen consisted of about 0.85-10 million cryopreserved PBMC prior to extraction of DNA. The chain combines TRBV5-1 with TRBJ2-3; no clear D. Sequencing used unsorted PBMCs, obtained approximately 9.1 years after starting antiretroviral therapy. The source is a man younger than 45 with HIV. As DNA, the CDR3 is TGCGCCAGCAGCTTGGAAGGGCCGCAGTATTTT. This gives the protein CASSLEGPQYF.